This entry describes one T cell receptor beta chain. The data were obtained in a study of blood T cell repertoires in COVID-19. Under the authors' procedure: Estimation of nucleated cell counts relied on the amplification of reference gene primers. This table comes from immunoSEQ multiplex PCR, and its TCRdb copy is limited to in-frame clones, with some not included. The DNA gave D and trimming, while V, J and clone size come from that table. The data hold 25,000 to 35,000 clones, with over 75% observed a single time. This CDR3 has 15 amino acids. Germline CDR1 SNHLY, CDR2 FYNNEI. V was clipped by 5 bases and J by 4 bases; unmatched bases: 10.

The V gene is TRBV2, the J gene TRBJ2-7, with 8 bases that match TRBD2. Sequenced: peripheral blood. The sequence was obtained from a human donor in a cohort sampled during active COVID-19. The CDR3 nucleotides read TGTGCCAGCAGTCCACTTGGGACTAGTCGGTACGAGCAGTACTTC. This translates into CASSPLGTSRYEQYF.